This TCR beta chain originates from a study of blood T cells in healthy people across ages. PCR was performed a second time for 7 to 11 cycles using a sample-barcoded 5' primer and a J-beta primer mix. MiXCR was run by TCRdb on the 5' RACE reads, yielding one entry per CDR3 protein. The sample holds around 1.5 million distinct CDR3 sequences, approximately 42% seen once. The TCR originated in a woman younger than 30 in good health. The source material was blood.

As DNA, the CDR3 is TGTGCCAGCACCCAAAGCTCGGCGGGAATGGTAGAAGATACGCAGTATTTT. This encodes CASTQSSAGMVEDTQYF. This chain uses TRBV21-1 with TRBJ2-3; TRBD2 is the table's D call, not checked against the DNA. TRBV21-1 corresponds to a pseudogene. The CDR3 has 17 amino acids.